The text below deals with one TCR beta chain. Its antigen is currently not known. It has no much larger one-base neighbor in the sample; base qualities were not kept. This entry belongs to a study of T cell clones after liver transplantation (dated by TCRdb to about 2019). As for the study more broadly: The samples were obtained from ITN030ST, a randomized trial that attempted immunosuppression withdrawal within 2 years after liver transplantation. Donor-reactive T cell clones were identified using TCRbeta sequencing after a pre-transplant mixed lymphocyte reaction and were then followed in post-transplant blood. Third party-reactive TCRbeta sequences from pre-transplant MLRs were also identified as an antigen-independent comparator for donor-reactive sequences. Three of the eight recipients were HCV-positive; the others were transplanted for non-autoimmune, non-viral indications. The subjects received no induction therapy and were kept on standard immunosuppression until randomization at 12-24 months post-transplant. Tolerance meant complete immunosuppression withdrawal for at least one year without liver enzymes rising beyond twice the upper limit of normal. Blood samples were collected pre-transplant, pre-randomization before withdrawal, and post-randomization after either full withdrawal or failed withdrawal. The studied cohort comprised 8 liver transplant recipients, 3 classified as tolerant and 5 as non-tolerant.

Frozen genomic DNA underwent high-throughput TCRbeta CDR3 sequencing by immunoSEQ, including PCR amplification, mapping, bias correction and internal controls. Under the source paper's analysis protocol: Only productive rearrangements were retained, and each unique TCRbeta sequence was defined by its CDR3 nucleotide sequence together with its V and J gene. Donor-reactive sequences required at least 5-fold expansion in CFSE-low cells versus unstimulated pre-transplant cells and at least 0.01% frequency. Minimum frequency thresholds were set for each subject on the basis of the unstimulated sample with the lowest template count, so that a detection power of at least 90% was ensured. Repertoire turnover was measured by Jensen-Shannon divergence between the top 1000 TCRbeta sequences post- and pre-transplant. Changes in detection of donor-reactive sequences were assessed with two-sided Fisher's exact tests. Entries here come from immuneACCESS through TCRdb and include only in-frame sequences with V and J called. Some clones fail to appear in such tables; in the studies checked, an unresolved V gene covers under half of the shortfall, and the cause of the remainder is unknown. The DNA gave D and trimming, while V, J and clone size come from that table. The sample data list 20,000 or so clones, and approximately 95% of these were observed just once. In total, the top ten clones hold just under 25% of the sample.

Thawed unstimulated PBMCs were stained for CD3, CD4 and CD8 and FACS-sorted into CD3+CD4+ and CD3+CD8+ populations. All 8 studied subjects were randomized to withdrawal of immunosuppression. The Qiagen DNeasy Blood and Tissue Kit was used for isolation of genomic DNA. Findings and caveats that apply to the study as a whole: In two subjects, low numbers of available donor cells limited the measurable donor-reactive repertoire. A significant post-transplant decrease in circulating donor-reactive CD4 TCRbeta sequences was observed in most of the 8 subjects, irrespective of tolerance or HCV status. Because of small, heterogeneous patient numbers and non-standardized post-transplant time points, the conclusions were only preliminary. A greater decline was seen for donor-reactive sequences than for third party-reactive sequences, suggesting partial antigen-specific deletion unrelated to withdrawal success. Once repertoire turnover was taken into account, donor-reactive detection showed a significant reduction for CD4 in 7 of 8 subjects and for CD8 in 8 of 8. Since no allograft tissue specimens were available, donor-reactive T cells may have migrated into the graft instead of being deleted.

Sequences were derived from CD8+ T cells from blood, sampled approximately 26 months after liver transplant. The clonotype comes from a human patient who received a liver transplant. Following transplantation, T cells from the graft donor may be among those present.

CDR3 reads: CASSFGGEQYF. The DNA sequence is as follows: TGTGCCAGCAGCTTCGGGGGCGAGCAGTACTTC. The chain couples TRBV5-4 to TRBJ2-7; D gene: possibly TRBD2, on 6 matching bases. At the junction V is shortened by 2 bases and J by 6 bases, with 6 bases in between. From the cysteine through the phenylalanine, the CDR3 covers 11 amino acids. Only the CDR3 part of the read is kept: 33 bases, read in frame from the first base. The germline V gene (reference sequence) sets CDR1 to SGHNT and CDR2 to YYREEE. With all but the CDR3 taken from the reference TRBV5-4 and TRBJ2-7 genes, the full variable domain is: ETGVTQSPTHLIKTRGQQVTLRCSSQSGHNTVSWYQQALGQGPQFIFQYYREEENGRGNFPPRFSGLQFPNYSSELNVNALELDDSALYLCASSFGGEQYFGPGTRLTVT.